The 19 T cell receptor beta chains in this list originate from one sample, sequenced in a study of cytomegalovirus exposure and HLA in healthy donors. Researchers ran the PCR with 60 Vbeta and 13 Jbeta primers. The repertoire was sequenced with immunoSEQ multiplex PCR; TCRdb's copy has only in-frame clones and lacks some. The table has 130,000 or so clones, about 80% seen once. The sequenced material came from PBMCs. The receptors shown here come from a woman aged 18-35 years in good health and CMV-seronegative.

V and J are TRBV27 and TRBJ2-5; 10 bases align to TRBD1. The end of the DNA is better explained by TRBJ2-7, so the J call may be wrong. From germline, CDR1 is MNHEY and CDR2 SMNVEV (reference sequence). The CDR3 spans 15 residues. CDR3 in DNA: TGTGCCAGCAGTTTATTGGGACAGGGGTCCTACGAGCAGTACTTC. Residues: CASSLLGQGSYEQYF.

The chain carries TRBV5-4 and TRBJ2-7, with 7 nucleotides matching TRBD1. The CDR3 has 15 residues. Looked up from germline, CDR1 is SGHNT and CDR2 is YYREEE (reference sequence). With V trimmed by 3 bases and J by 3 bases, 9 bases remained unmatched. The chain's CDR3 is CASSSGDSVLYEQYF. The DNA for the CDR3 is TGTGCCAGCAGCTCAGGGGACAGTGTGCTCTACGAGCAGTACTTC. Based on the CDR3 plus reference TRBV5-4 and TRBJ2-7, the full variable domain is ETGVTQSPTHLIKTRGQQVTLRCSSQSGHNTVSWYQQALGQGPQFIFQYYREEENGRGNFPPRFSGLQFPNYSSELNVNALELDDSALYLCASSSGDSVLYEQYFGPGTRLTVT.

The chain links TRBV7-8 to TRBJ2-7, with 8 nucleotides matching TRBD1. Germline V lookup: CDR1 SGHVS, CDR2 FQNEAQ. The CDR3 covers 13 residues. The trim removed 4 bases at V and 6 bases at J, leaving 5 bases unmatched. The CDR3 DNA reads as TGTGCCAGCAGCTCCAGGGGGCCCAGCGAGCAGTACTTC. Protein: CASSSRGPSEQYF.

This clone was observed a handful of times. The CDR3 DNA follows: TGTGCCAGCAGTTACGACCCACAGGGGGTATCTGAAGCTTTCTTT. It codes for CASSYDPQGVSEAFF. This chain uses TRBV6-5 with TRBJ1-1; 8 nucleotides line up with TRBD1. The CDR3 spans 15 residues. The germline gives CDR1 MNHEY, CDR2 SVGAGI. V lost 2 bases and J lost 6; bases outside the gene matches: 8.

The chain is built from TRBV6-1 and TRBJ1-1, with 7 nucleotides matching TRBD1. The CDR3 loop spans 14 amino acids. Germline lookup yields CDR1 MNHNS and CDR2 SASEGT. The junction had 9 bases not matched to a gene; V was cut back by 7 bases and J by 4 bases. CDR3 sequence: CASTPRQGTTEAFF. DNA for the CDR3: TGTGCCAGCACCCCCCGACAGGGTACCACTGAAGCTTTCTTT.

The chain is built from TRBV5-4 and TRBJ1-1; D ambiguous. CDR1 is SGHNT, CDR2 YYREEE, per germline (reference sequence). Deletions cut 3 bases from V and 10 bases from J, with 16 bases between. This CDR3 is 13 amino acids long. DNA of the CDR3: TGTGCCAGCAGCTCGACTGCCCCAGGAGGAGCTTTCTTT. Its protein product is CASSSTAPGGAFF.

This chain uses TRBV9 with TRBJ2-4; 12 nucleotides align to TRBD2. Germline V CDR1 and CDR2: SGDLS, YYNGEE. This CDR3 has 14 residues. V dropped 2 bases and J dropped 9; count of bases not matched to a gene: 3. Here the CDR3 reads CASSVASGGGIQYF. The CDR3 region has the DNA TGTGCCAGCAGCGTTGCTAGCGGGGGGGGCATTCAGTACTTC.

The chain has TRBV6-1 and TRBJ2-7; D perhaps matches TRBD1 (6 bases). Trimming removed 5 bases from V and 3 bases from J, with 17 bases in between. The germline V gene has CDR1 MNHNS and CDR2 SASEGT. The CDR3 is made up of 15 amino acids. CDR3 residues: CASSPTIQGFYEQYF. The CDR3 coding sequence is TGTGCCAGCAGTCCCACTATACAGGGCTTCTACGAGCAGTACTTC.

The CDR3, as DNA: TGCGCCAGCAGCTTGGGGGACAGACCCTATGGCTACACCTTC. This sequence encodes CASSLGDRPYGYTF. V usage is TRBV5-1 and J usage is TRBJ1-2, with TRBD1 identical over 7 bases. After removal of 0 bases from V and 4 bases from J, the junction contained 3 bases not matched to a gene. Germline lookup yields CDR1 SGHRS and CDR2 YFSETQ. The CDR3 has 14 amino acids. Full variable domain (outside the CDR3, taken from reference TRBV5-1 and TRBJ1-2): KAGVTQTPRYLIKTRGQQVTLSCSPISGHRSVSWYQQTPGQGLQFLFEYFSETQRNKGNFPGRFSGRQFSNSRSEMNVSTLELGDSALYLCASSLGDRPYGYTFGSGTRLTVV.

The V gene is TRBV5-6, the J gene TRBJ1-5; 7 nucleotides line up with TRBD1. With 3 bases clipped from V and 6 bases from J, the junction kept 3 bases outside the gene matches. The germline V gene encodes CDR1 SGHDT and CDR2 YYEEEE. CDR3 length: 13 amino acids. CDR3 DNA: TGTGCCAGCAGCTCAGACAGGGTTCAGCCCCAGCATTTT. Amino acids: CASSSDRVQPQHF.

This clone showed up just a few times. The chain has TRBV6-4 and TRBJ2-3, with D possibly TRBD1 on 5 matching bases. Germline V gene data show CDR1 as MRHNA and CDR2 as SNTAGT. The germline V and J ends were trimmed by 0 bases and 0 bases, with 7 bases remaining between them. CDR3 length: 15 residues. The CDR3 protein is CASSDSAGSTDTQYF. CDR3 DNA: TGTGCCAGCAGTGACTCGGCAGGGAGCACAGATACGCAGTATTTT.

The chain carries TRBV27 and TRBJ2-1; D is possibly TRBD1 (5 bases). V was clipped by 3 bases and J by 10 bases, with 10 bases between them. The V gene's germline CDR1 is MNHEY and CDR2 SMNVEV (reference sequence). This CDR3 is 12 amino acids long. In DNA, the CDR3 is TGTGCCAGCAGTTTGGGCAGGGAAGAGCAGTTCTTC. Its translation is CASSLGREEQFF.

This rearrangement joins TRBV5-1 to TRBJ2-3; D unresolved. Germline values: CDR1 SGHRS, CDR2 YFSETQ. The CDR3 runs 15 residues. The V end lost 5 bases, the J end lost 2 bases, and 15 bases lay between the germline ends. CDR3 bases: TGCGCCAGCAGGCAGGCTCGTACCCTCACAGATACGCAGTATTTT. It encodes CASRQARTLTDTQYF.

A few counts support this clone. The chain couples TRBV11-1 to TRBJ1-1; a weak D match, TRBD1 (6 bases). Germline loops: CDR1 SGHAT, CDR2 FQDESV (reference sequence). There are 14 residues in the CDR3. V lost 5 bases to trimming and J lost 2 bases, with 12 bases between them. The CDR3 sequence is CASSVHRANTEAFF. CDR3 DNA: TGTGCCAGCAGCGTACACAGGGCAAACACTGAAGCTTTCTTT.

This clone appeared a few times. This chain joins TRBV4-1 and TRBJ1-1; tentatively, D is TRBD1 (5 bases). The V end lost 6 bases, the J end lost 5 bases, and 22 bases lay between the germline ends. This CDR3 region has 16 residues. Germline V lookup: CDR1 MGHRA, CDR2 YSYEKL. The CDR3 protein is CASRRTGRWNRTEAFF. The CDR3 bases are TGCGCCAGCAGACGCACAGGAAGGTGGAACAGAACTGAAGCTTTCTTT.

In this sample, this clone turned up once. The chain links TRBV5-1 to TRBJ2-2, with 10 positions matching TRBD1. Germline V gene sequence: CDR1 SGHRS, CDR2 YFSETQ. V was clipped by 4 bases and J by 5 bases; unmatched bases: 2. The CDR3 is made up of 14 amino acids. The chain's CDR3 is CASSRGQGTGELFF. The CDR3 nucleotides read TGCGCCAGCAGCAGGGGACAGGGGACCGGGGAGCTGTTTTTT.

This clone was recorded once. The gene calls are TRBV4-1 and TRBJ2-6; D gene unclear. Trimming took off 1 base at V and 0 bases at J, with 7 bases between the two ends. This CDR3 comprises 16 residues. Germline CDR1 reads MGHRA; CDR2 reads YSYEKL. The CDR3 reads CASSQAQDSGANVLTF. The CDR3 coding sequence is TGCGCCAGCAGCCAAGCCCAGGACTCTGGGGCCAACGTCCTGACTTTC.

This sequence joins TRBV7-2 and TRBJ1-3; D gene unclear. V lost 5 bases and J 0 bases, leaving 14 bases between the germline ends. The CDR3 length is 16 residues. Germline CDR1 SGHTA, CDR2 FQGNSA. The chain's CDR3 is CASSPLWTTSGNTIYF. The CDR3, as DNA: TGTGCCAGCAGCCCTCTATGGACTACCTCTGGAAACACCATATATTTT.

The chain couples TRBV6-5 to TRBJ2-2; TRBD2 aligns across 14 bases. Germline-derived CDR1 and CDR2 are MNHEY and SVGAGI. This CDR3 region has 16 residues. The V segment lost 1 base and the J segment 5 bases; nucleotides outside the gene matches: 0. In nucleotides, the CDR3 is TGTGCCAGCAGTTACTGGACTAGCGGGAGGACCGGGGAGCTGTTTTTT. Translation gives CASSYWTSGRTGELFF.